The present entry profiles one T cell receptor (beta chain) with its context. This clone was recorded only once. Its specific antigen is unknown. No base quality information exists; no much larger clone differs at one position. This entry belongs to a study of T cell responses to AZD1222 COVID-19 vaccine (dated by TCRdb to the early 2020s). Broadly, across the study: TCR sequencing was performed for about 240 trial participants, of whom roughly 200 were given two doses of AZD1222 and around 25 were given two doses of MenACWY control vaccine. Trial participants were enrolled by age into 18-55, 56-69 and 70-plus year subgroups, with roughly 160, 29 and 62 TCR-sequenced participants respectively.

Overall study results and their limits: The whole spike protein was spanned by vaccine-associated CD4 TCRs, and dominant responses were seen in regions 160-218 and 743-854. Most participants were white British and females outnumbered males, and the authors suggested that clonal diversity may have been underestimated. In the small 56-69-year group, the increase in depth fell short of significance, most likely because of low power. Because no samples from the day 14 peak response were available, repertoires could be characterized only after the peak T cell response. Conclusions about previously exposed vaccinees are limited, since just a handful of AZD1222 recipients were seropositive for SARS-CoV-2 at baseline. A significant rise in spike-specific TCR breadth and depth was observed after two AZD1222 doses relative to day 0 and relative to MenACWY recipients. Nearly half of unique spike-specific TCRs reportedly recognized epitopes outside regions mutated in the B.1.351 and B.1.1.7 variants.

The label giving this sample's time point can be read as: about 28 days (+/-7) after the second vaccine dose. AZD1222 recipients given second doses at about 4 weeks or at about 12 weeks were pooled, since spike-specific TCR depth and breadth were not found to differ between the two schedules. Vaccinee samples came from UK trials COV001 and COV002, including a single-blind randomized controlled phase 2/3 trial of AZD1222 (ChAdOx1 nCoV-19) in healthy adults. Trial participant PBMC samples were collected at day 0 and day 28 after the second dose for TCRbeta chain sequencing. Trimming removed 4 bases from V and 4 bases from J; the gene matches leave 8 bases unexplained. The germline V gene supplies CDR1 SGHVS and CDR2 FNYEAQ. The CDR3 numbers 15 residues from cysteine through phenylalanine. The entry retains the CDR3 DNA only, 45 bases that are in frame from base 1. The CDR3 regions of human TCRbeta chains were analyzed by immunosequencing. As for the original processing: TCRs in the repertoires were compared against a reference library of SARS-CoV-2-specific TCRs that had been generated with the MIRA antigen-specificity platform. Breadth meant the fraction of unique TCRs that were SARS-CoV-2-associated, whereas depth meant the fraction of total T cells that were SARS-CoV-2-associated. Using the MIRA data, each spike-specific TCR was assigned both to the spike region to which the TCR was reactive and to a CD4 or CD8 class. Log10-transformed breadth and depth values were compared by one-way ANOVA with Sidak's multiple comparisons tests. TCRdb limited this immuneACCESS table to in-frame rearrangements with V and J called. A share of clones is missing; checked studies link under half to unresolved V genes, and the rest is unexplained. That table supplies the V and J calls and clone size; D and trimming were determined from the DNA. This sample lists under 150,000 clones; around 87% were detected once. Jointly, the top ten make up about 2.5% of the sample.

The sample here was peripheral blood, taken 28 days after the second AZD1222 dose. This clonotype originated in an adult who received the AZD1222 COVID-19 vaccine. The receptor chain draws on TRBV7-6 and TRBJ1-2; 8 bases in the middle match TRBD1. The bases read TGTGCCAGCAGCTGGACCGGGACAGGCCTCTATGGCTACACCTTC. Its amino acids are CASSWTGTGLYGYTF. Full variable domain (CDR3 extended with the reference TRBV7-6 and TRBJ1-2 proteins): GAGVSQSPRYKVTKRGQDVALRCDPISGHVSLYWYRQALGQGPEFLTYFNYEAQQDKSGLPNDRFSAERPEGSISTLTIQRTEQRDSAMYRCASSWTGTGLYGYTFGSGTRLTVV.